The 10 T cell receptor beta chains given below trace back to one sample, sequenced in a study of tumor and adjacent non-tumor tissue in lung cancer (dated by TCRdb to the late 2010s). RNA was isolated from bulk, unsorted tissue, and RNA quality was assessed with a NanoDrop ND-1000 and an Agilent 2100. Libraries were made using multiplex PCR. The instrument was an Illumina HiSeq 2500. TCRbeta libraries were constructed through three rounds of nested PCR with primers (Table S4) according to protocols modified from ARM-PCR. Using fastp at Q25 and MiXCR, TCRdb reprocessed the public reads and kept productive beta chains. Every entry covers one CDR3 protein and lists the most common genes and DNA from its rows. This sample holds more than 95,000 distinct CDR3 sequences; 66% were observed only once. The ten largest clones represent over 10% of the sample. Sequencing input: lung tumor tissue. Receptors originate from a man aged 30 to 45 with non-small cell lung cancer.

The table lists this clonotype with a few counts. V usage is TRBV20-1 and J usage is TRBJ2-5; D is possibly TRBD1 or TRBD2 (5 bases each). Germline-derived CDR1 and CDR2 are DFQATT and SNEGSKA (reference sequence). CDR3 length equals 12 residues. V dropped 6 bases and J dropped 13 bases, with 21 bases sitting between them. CDR3 in DNA: TGCAGTGCCTCCGGGGCGCTAGAGGCCCTGTACTTC. Encoded protein: CSASGALEALYF.

This clonotype has ten or more counts. V and J are TRBV4-1 and TRBJ2-2, with D hard to call. Trimming removed 2 bases from V and 2 bases from J, with 3 bases in between. The germline V gene encodes CDR1 MGHRA and CDR2 YSYEKL. The CDR3 loop spans 13 amino acids. CDR3 DNA: TGCGCCAGCAGCCAACTAAACACCGGGGAGCTGTTTTTT. This sequence encodes CASSQLNTGELFF.

The table lists this clonotype with many counts. This chain connects TRBV12-3 or TRBV12-4 to TRBJ2-1; D is unresolved. V was trimmed by 3 bases and J by 8 bases, leaving 11 bases between them. CDR3 size: 13 residues. The CDR3 DNA follows: TGTGCCAGCAGTTTGCTCTCTCGGGATGAGCAGTTCTTC. Translation gives CASSLLSRDEQFF.

This clonotype was seen many times. The rearrangement links TRBV4-1 to TRBJ2-1, with D possibly matching TRBD2 (5 bases). Germline loops: CDR1 MGHRA, CDR2 YSYEKL. Trimming shortened V by 4 bases and J by 0 bases, and 10 bases separated the two germline ends. There are 15 residues in the CDR3. The CDR3 coding sequence is TGCGCCAGCAGCCTTAGCGCCCACTCCTACAATGAGCAGTTCTTC. Translating it yields CASSLSAHSYNEQFF.

Of note for this clonotype: Mismatch with germline at one junction end may stem from a read error. The J gene is TRBJ2-1, the V gene TRBV14; D unclear. Germline CDR1 is SGHDN and CDR2 is FVKESK. This CDR3 has 13 amino acids. In nucleotides, the CDR3 is TGTGTCAGCAGCCACAAGAACTACAATGAGCAGTTCTTC. Its translation is CVSSHKNYNEQFF.

Comments on this clonotype: Sequence at one end of the junction differs from germline and may be a read error. CDR3: CGARRLAGEMETQYF. Written as DNA, the CDR3 is TGCGGTGCTAGGCGACTAGCGGGAGAGATGGAGACCCAGTACTTC. The V call is TRBV20-1, the J call TRBJ2-5, with 12 bases matching TRBD2. CDR3 length: 15 amino acids. Germline-derived CDR1 and CDR2 are DFQATT and SNEGSKA (reference sequence).

Points on this clonotype: A much larger clone lies a single base off, so this may be a read error. J is TRBJ2-7 and V is TRBV20-1, with TRBD2 identical over 9 bases. V was clipped by 7 bases and J by 3 bases; unmatched bases: 4. Germline values: CDR1 DFQATT, CDR2 SNEGSKA (reference sequence). The CDR3 has 12 residues. This chain's CDR3 is CSVLTSGYEQYF. The DNA of the CDR3 is TGCAGTGTCCTGACTAGCGGCTACGAGCAGTACTTC.

Details on this clonotype: Compared with germline, one end of the junction differs, possibly owing to a read error. V and J are TRBV4-3 and TRBJ1-6; tentative D call: TRBD1 (5 bases). Per the germline V gene, CDR1 is LGHNA and CDR2 is YSLEER. The length of the CDR3 is 17 residues. CDR3: CASSHQFDSSYNSPLHF. The CDR3 DNA sequence: TGCGCCAGCAGCCATCAGTTTGACAGCTCCTACAATTCACCCCTCCACTTT.

This clonotype came up many times. The J gene is TRBJ1-1, the V gene TRBV29-1; D remains ambiguous. Trimming left V 4 bases short and J 1 base short, with 10 bases between. CDR3 length: 13 residues. The germline V gene has CDR1 SQVTM and CDR2 ANQGSEA. The DNA for the CDR3 is TGCAGCGTTGTCGGGGTAGCGAACACTGAAGCTTTCTTT. This gives the protein CSVVGVANTEAFF. Complete variable domain (other parts from reference TRBV29-1 and TRBJ1-1): SAVISQKPSRDICQRGTSLTIQCQVDSQVTMMFWYRQQPGQSLTLIATANQGSEATYESGFVIDKFPISRPNLTFSTLTVSNMSPEDSSIYLCSVVGVANTEAFFGQGTRLTVV.

The V gene is TRBV29-1, the J gene TRBJ2-2; 8 bases agree with TRBD1. Trimming at V came to 5 bases and at J to 7 bases, leaving 6 bases not matched to a gene. In germline, CDR1 is SQVTM, CDR2 ANQGSEA. The CDR3 runs to 13 residues. In DNA, the CDR3 is TGCAGCGTTTACAGGGGGGCGGTCGGGGAGCTGTTTTTT. This codes for CSVYRGAVGELFF.